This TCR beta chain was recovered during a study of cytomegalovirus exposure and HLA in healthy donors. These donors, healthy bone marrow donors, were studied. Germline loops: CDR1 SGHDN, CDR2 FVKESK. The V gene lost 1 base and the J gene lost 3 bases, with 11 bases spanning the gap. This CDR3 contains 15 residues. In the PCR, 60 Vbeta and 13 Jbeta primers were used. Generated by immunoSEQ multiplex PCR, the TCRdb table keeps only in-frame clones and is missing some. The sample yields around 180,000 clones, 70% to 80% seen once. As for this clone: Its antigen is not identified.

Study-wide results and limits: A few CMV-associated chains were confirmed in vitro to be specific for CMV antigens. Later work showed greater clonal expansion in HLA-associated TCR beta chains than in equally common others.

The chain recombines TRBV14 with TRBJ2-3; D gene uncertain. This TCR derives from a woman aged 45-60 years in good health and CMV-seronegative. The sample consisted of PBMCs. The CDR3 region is CASSQGAGSTDTQYF. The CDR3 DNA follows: TGTGCCAGCAGCCAAGGGGCAGGAAGTACAGATACGCAGTATTTT.